Below are 5 T cell receptor beta chains sequenced from a single sample in a study of T cell repertoires in cytomegalovirus infection. These receptors have no known antigen. TCRdb re-analysed the reads in MiXCR, keeping a single row per CDR3 protein. The sample carries around 770,000 distinct CDR3 sequences, approximately 32% recorded once. The sequences come from cultured CD8+ T cells from PBMCs, collected from culture after CMV antigen stimulation. These receptors came from a human donor in good health (CMV status not recorded). Some clones in this sample may be carry-over from other donors' samples.

The chain employs TRBV7-6 and TRBJ1-6, with 8 bases matching TRBD1. The CDR3 extends over 15 amino acids. Germline CDR1 SGHVS, CDR2 FNYEAQ. The V segment lost 6 bases and the J segment 5 bases; nucleotides outside the gene matches: 6. The CDR3 sequence is CASSFGTGDNSPLHF. CDR3 coding DNA: TGTGCCAGCAGTTTTGGGACAGGCGATAATTCACCCCTCCACTTT. The variable domain in full, with the rest retrieved from reference TRBV7-6 and TRBJ1-6, is GAGVSQSPRYKVTKRGQDVALRCDPISGHVSLYWYRQALGQGPEFLTYFNYEAQQDKSGLPNDRFSAERPEGSISTLTIQRTEQRDSAMYRCASSFGTGDNSPLHFGNGTRLTVT.

A remark on this clonotype: This may come from a read error, since a much larger clone is one base off. The gene calls are TRBV11-2 and TRBJ1-2, with no clear D. Germline CDR1 reads SGHAT; CDR2 reads FQNNGV. The CDR3 has 11 residues. V gave up 6 bases and J gave up 3 bases, with 5 bases separating them. The CDR3 loop reads CASRPDYGYTF. CDR3 coding DNA: TGTGCCAGCAGGCCGGACTATGGCTACACCTTC.

The chain recombines TRBV5-1 with TRBJ2-7, with D perhaps TRBD1 (5 bases). Germline loops: CDR1 SGHRS, CDR2 YFSETQ. The germline V and J ends were trimmed by 0 bases and 1 base, with 17 bases remaining between them. This CDR3 comprises 17 residues. The CDR3 bases are TGCGCCAGCAGCTTGGAACCGTCCAGGGCAGCTTCCTACGAGCAGTACTTC. It translates to CASSLEPSRAASYEQYF.

This clonotype has ten or more counts. The chain joins TRBV7-6 to TRBJ1-1; TRBD1 might be the D (5 bases). Between the trimmed V and J ends, which lost 5 bases and 1 base, there was a span of 11 bases. This CDR3 is built from 14 residues. CDR1 is SGHVS, CDR2 FNYEAQ, per germline. The CDR3 reads CASSPPGENTEAFF. The CDR3 DNA follows: TGTGCCAGCAGCCCACCGGGGGAGAACACTGAAGCTTTCTTT.

The rearrangement joins TRBV6-5 to TRBJ1-6; TRBD1 matches at 7 bases. CDR1 MNHEY and CDR2 SVGAGI come from the germline V gene. Trimming at V came to 2 bases and at J to 7 bases, leaving 8 bases not matched to a gene. The CDR3 is 16 residues long. CDR3 sequence: CASSYGPGTANSPLHF. The CDR3 DNA sequence: TGTGCCAGCAGTTACGGTCCCGGGACAGCGAATTCACCCCTCCACTTT.